The following is a T cell receptor (beta chain) sequence with its context. This record belongs to a study of blood T cell repertoires in COVID-19. Study background: The United States, Italy and Spain provided the acute and convalescent COVID-19 samples. From T cells, B-cell-depleted T cells, or PBMCs came the material, which was cDNA or gDNA.

The CDR3 runs to 14 residues. Germline CDR1 LNHDA, CDR2 SQIVND (reference sequence). The ends were cut back, 7 bases at V and 2 bases at J, with 9 bases in the middle. Authors' data handling: For nucleated cells, counts were estimated from reference gene primer amplification. Repertoires were generated with immunoSEQ multiplex PCR, while TCRdb's copy carries only in-frame clones and drops some. Clone size and the V and J calls come from that table; the DNA yielded D and trimming. Seen here are 210,000 or so clones, 78% observed once, and the top ten hold 2.5% to 3%. Sequencing was carried out using peripheral blood. The clonotype comes from a woman of 80 years or more with active or convalescent COVID-19. The J gene is TRBJ2-6, the V gene TRBV19; a weak D match, TRBD1 (5 bases). In DNA, the CDR3 is TGTGCCAGTAACTGGGGCACTGGGGCCAACGTCCTGACTTTC. This gives the protein CASNWGTGANVLTF.